This T cell receptor beta chain was retrieved from a study of blood T cell repertoires in COVID-19. Study-level information: Spain, Italy and the United States supplied samples that represented acute and convalescent COVID-19. T cells, B-cell-depleted T cells, or PBMCs supplied cDNA or gDNA.

Per the authors' pipeline: Quantification of nucleated cells was approximated via reference gene primer amplification. Method: immunoSEQ multiplex PCR; TCRdb's copy keeps in-frame clones and lacks some. V, J and clone size reflect that table, while D and trimming were determined from the DNA. This table has approximately 47,000 clones, roughly 83% appearing once. This CDR3 has 17 amino acids. Germline V gene sequence: CDR1 LNHDA, CDR2 SQIVND (reference sequence). Trimming took 3 bases from V and 3 from J; bases not matched to a gene: 8. The clonotype comes from an older woman with acute or convalescent COVID-19. This chain links TRBV19 with TRBJ2-1; 10 positions match TRBD1. The specimen sequenced was peripheral blood. CDR3: CASSMWGTGAGYNEQFF. The CDR3 DNA is TGTGCCAGTAGTATGTGGGGGACAGGGGCCGGCTACAATGAGCAGTTCTTC.